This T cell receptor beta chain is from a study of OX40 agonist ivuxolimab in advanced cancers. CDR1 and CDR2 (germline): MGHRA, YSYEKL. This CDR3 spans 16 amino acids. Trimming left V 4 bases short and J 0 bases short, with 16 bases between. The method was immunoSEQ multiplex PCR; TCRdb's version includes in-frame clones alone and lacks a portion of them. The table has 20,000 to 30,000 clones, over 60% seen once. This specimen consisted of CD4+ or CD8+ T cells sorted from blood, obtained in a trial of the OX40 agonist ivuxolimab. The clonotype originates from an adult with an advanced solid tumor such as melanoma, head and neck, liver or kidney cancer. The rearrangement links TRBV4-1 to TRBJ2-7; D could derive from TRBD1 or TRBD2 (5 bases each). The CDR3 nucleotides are TGCGCCAGCAGCCCTTCAGAGGGGTCCATCTCCTACGAGCAGTACTTC. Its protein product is CASSPSEGSISYEQYF.